Shown below are 13 T cell receptor beta chains from a single sample sequenced in a study of shared clonotypes between healthy human individuals (TCRdb year 2020). CD8 naive samples consisted of CD45RO-negative cells that were positively selected for CCR7, yielding a CD45RA+CCR7+ population without TemRA cells. The library was generated by the immunoSEQ multiplex PCR assay. Drawn from immuneACCESS, this table holds only the in-frame rearrangements with V and J called that TCRdb kept. Clones are partly lost; checked studies trace under half to an unresolved V gene and leave the rest unexplained. This sample holds around 600,000 clones; 85% to 95% were observed only once. The ten largest account for approximately 0.11% of the sample. Specimen: naive CD8+ T cells sorted from blood. The intended sense of this specimen's cell subset or site label: CD45RA+CCR7+. The receptors shown here come from a woman aged 25 to 45 in good health.

The V gene is TRBV5-6, the J gene TRBJ2-5; 10 bases map to TRBD2. The J call may not be correct, given that the DNA end is closer to TRBJ2-7. This CDR3 comprises 14 residues. Germline lookup yields CDR1 SGHDT and CDR2 YYEEEE. The CDR3 DNA is TGTGCCAGCTCCGGCAGCGGGAGGGCCAACGAGCAGTACTTC. Protein product: CASSGSGRANEQYF.

This sequence joins TRBV15 and TRBJ2-1; 7 nucleotides match TRBD1. Trimming took 0 bases from V and 3 from J; bases not matched to a gene: 11. Germline V gene data show CDR1 as LNHNV and CDR2 as YYDKDF (reference sequence). CDR3 length: 18 residues. The CDR3 reads CATSRDWEEGAFYNEQFF. CDR3 DNA sequence: TGTGCCACCAGCAGAGATTGGGAAGAGGGGGCTTTCTACAATGAGCAGTTCTTC.

The chain is built from TRBV5-1 and TRBJ1-2; D gene ambiguous. Germline V CDR1 and CDR2: SGHRS, YFSETQ. Trimming cost V 4 bases and J 2 bases, with 24 bases left between them. This CDR3 is 18 amino acids long. As DNA, the CDR3 is TGCGCCAGCAGCCCGAGCACCACAGCTATAGGCCGAAACTATGGCTACACCTTC. As protein: CASSPSTTAIGRNYGYTF.

As to this clone: The same CDR3 arises from other DNA sequences in this sample as well. This rearrangement joins TRBV28 to TRBJ2-2; 7 nucleotides align to TRBD2. The CDR3 contains 15 residues. The V segment lost 5 bases and the J segment 0 bases; nucleotides outside the gene matches: 3. Germline CDR1 MDHEN, CDR2 SYDVKM. The CDR3 here is CASSPGLPNTGELFF. DNA of the CDR3: TGTGCCAGCAGTCCGGGACTACCGAACACCGGGGAGCTGTTTTTT. The full variable domain, in which reference TRBV28 and TRBJ2-2 provide the parts outside the CDR3, is DVKVTQSSRYLVKRTGEKVFLECVQDMDHENMFWYRQDPGLGLRLIYFSYDVKMKEKGDIPEGYSVSREKKERFSLILESASTNQTSMYLCASSPGLPNTGELFFGEGSRLTVL.

This clone was counted a few times. Within the sample, other DNA sequences also encode this same CDR3. The chain combines TRBV27 with TRBJ2-7; maybe TRBD2 (5 bases). V lost 6 bases and J lost 2, with 11 bases in between. There are 13 residues in the CDR3. The germline gives CDR1 MNHEY, CDR2 SMNVEV (reference sequence). CDR3 loop: CASSRGVPYEQYF. CDR3 DNA: TGTGCCAGCAGCCGGGGAGTTCCCTACGAGCAGTACTTC.

The CDR3 spells CSVEFRGQPNYGYTF. DNA for the CDR3: TGCAGCGTTGAGTTCCGGGGACAGCCTAACTATGGCTACACCTTC. The chain employs TRBV29-1 and TRBJ1-2; 7 bases are a match to TRBD1. V was clipped by 3 bases and J by 0 bases; unmatched bases: 7. In germline, CDR1 is SQVTM, CDR2 ANQGSEA. This CDR3 contains 15 residues.

With respect to this clone: Within the sample, other DNA sequences also encode this same CDR3. V and J are TRBV28 and TRBJ1-1; 9 bases fit TRBD1. Germline V lookup: CDR1 MDHEN, CDR2 SYDVKM. The CDR3 extends over 14 amino acids. V lost 3 bases to trimming and J lost 1 base; unmatched junction nucleotides: 0. The CDR3 spells CASSLGQGNTEAFF. The CDR3 DNA reads TGTGCCAGCAGTTTGGGACAGGGGAACACTGAAGCTTTCTTT.

This chain joins TRBV11-2 and TRBJ2-7; possibly TRBD2 for D (5 bases). Trimming cost V 3 bases and J 3 bases, with 12 bases left between them. This CDR3 spans 14 amino acids. Germline-derived CDR1 and CDR2 are SGHAT and FQNNGV. This chain's CDR3 is CASSLAGIIYEQYF. In DNA form, the CDR3 reads TGTGCCAGCAGCTTGGCGGGCATAATCTACGAGCAGTACTTC. Looking up the rest from reference TRBV11-2 and TRBJ2-7 gives the full variable domain: EAGVAQSPRYKIIEKRQSVAFWCNPISGHATLYWYQQILGQGPKLLIQFQNNGVVDDSQLPKDRFSAERLKGVDSTLKIQPAKLEDSAVYLCASSLAGIIYEQYFGPGTRLTVT.

J is TRBJ1-6 and V is TRBV7-9; D uncertain. The CDR3 is made up of 12 amino acids. Germline lookup yields CDR1 SEHNR and CDR2 FQNEAQ (reference sequence). V was trimmed by 3 bases and J by 8 bases, leaving 5 bases between them. CDR3 bases: TGTGCCAGCAGCTTTGGTGATTCACCCCTCCACTTT. This sequence encodes CASSFGDSPLHF.

V usage is TRBV28 and J usage is TRBJ2-3, with no clear D. The ends were cut back, 3 bases at V and 10 bases at J, with 11 bases in the middle. The CDR3 covers 12 residues. Germline values: CDR1 MDHEN, CDR2 SYDVKM. For the CDR3, the DNA is TGTGCCAGCAGTTTTCTGAGTCACGCGCAGTATTTT. Its protein product is CASSFLSHAQYF.

V is TRBV5-1 and J is TRBJ2-1; no clear D. The V and J ends lost 4 bases and 8 bases respectively, with 10 bases between them. Germline values: CDR1 SGHRS, CDR2 YFSETQ. CDR3 size: 12 residues. CDR3 nucleotides: TGCGCCAGCAGCATGGTTCGGCATGAGCAGTTCTTC. Encoded protein: CASSMVRHEQFF.

The chain employs TRBV29-1 and TRBJ1-1; D is undetermined. The germline V gene encodes CDR1 SQVTM and CDR2 ANQGSEA. This CDR3 is 18 amino acids long. Trimming pared 4 bases from V and 0 bases from J, leaving 24 bases between. The CDR3 region has the DNA TGCAGCGTTGGACGCGGGGATGGAGATTACCAGGTGAACACTGAAGCTTTCTTT. Translated: CSVGRGDGDYQVNTEAFF.

V usage is TRBV5-6 and J usage is TRBJ1-2; D is unresolved. The V and J ends lost 6 bases and 8 bases respectively, with 23 bases between them. The CDR3 runs 15 residues. Germline assignment: CDR1 SGHDT and CDR2 YYEEEE. This CDR3 reads CASTSDTPGLRGYTF. CDR3 coding DNA: TGTGCCAGCACGTCAGATACTCCGGGCTTAAGGGGCTACACCTTC. Supplemented by reference TRBV5-6 and TRBJ1-2, the full variable domain reads DAGVTQSPTHLIKTRGQQVTLRCSPKSGHDTVSWYQQALGQGPQFIFQYYEEEERQRGNFPDRFSGHQFPNYSSELNVNALLLGDSALYLCASTSDTPGLRGYTFGSGTRLTVV.